Below are 3 T cell receptor beta chains sequenced from a single sample in a study of T cell repertoires in cytomegalovirus infection. One entry per CDR3 protein results from TCRdb running MiXCR on the reads. Counted here are approximately 590,000 distinct CDR3 sequences, just under 40% occurring once; the ten biggest clones make up 40% to 60%. These receptors are not linked to any known antigen. The sequencing used cultured PBMCs, collected from culture after CMV antigen stimulation. The receptors were sampled from a human donor in good health (CMV status not recorded). Some clones in this sample may be carry-over from other donors' samples.

The chain uses TRBV7-8 and TRBJ2-4; 13 nucleotides align to TRBD2. This CDR3 spans 19 amino acids. Trimming at V came to 5 bases and at J to 1 base, leaving 11 bases not matched to a gene. Germline V gives CDR1 SGHVS, CDR2 FQNEAQ. The CDR3 DNA is TGTGCCAGCAGCCCAGAGGTCGGACTAGCGGGAGTCGCCAAAAACATTCAGTACTTC. Its translation is CASSPEVGLAGVAKNIQYF.

The chain carries TRBV28 and TRBJ2-5, with D possibly matching TRBD2 (6 bases). V was pared by 9 bases and J by 5 bases, with 16 bases between. The CDR3 totals 13 residues. The V gene's germline CDR1 is MDHEN and CDR2 SYDVKM. This CDR3 is CASRLIGRETQYF. CDR3 DNA sequence: TGTGCCAGTCGACTCATAGGGAGGGAGACCCAGTACTTC.

Notes on this clonotype: A read error may be the cause here, since a much bigger clone is one base away. The chain joins TRBV7-8 to TRBJ2-1, with 10 bases identical to TRBD2. The CDR3 is made up of 16 amino acids. CDR1 is SGHVS, CDR2 FQNEAQ, per germline. In DNA form, the CDR3 reads TGTGCCAGCAGCTTAGTTCTAGCGGGAGACTGGAATGAGCTGTTCTTC. It codes for CASSLVLAGDWNELFF.